These T cell receptor beta chains were read from a single sample in a study of Graves' ophthalmopathy and Graves' hyperthyroidism. TCRdb passed the multiplex PCR reads through MiXCR, listing each CDR3 protein once. The repertoire consists of around 1,000,000 distinct CDR3 sequences, with about two fifths occurring once and the leading ten covering 8.5% to 14%. The specimen was peripheral blood or thyroid tissue (not recorded which). The receptors come from an adult man with Graves' hyperthyroidism. The CDR3 runs from the conserved cysteine through the conserved F or W. A D gene is named only where the DNA matches it firmly. A row's size may be missing; if present it is once, few, many or a size class.

clone size: many; J gene: TRBJ1-1; D gene: .; V gene: TRBV11-2; CDR3 DNA: TGTGCCAGCAGCCTTGACTTTCCAGACGCGACTTTCTTT; CDR3 protein: CASSLDFPDATFF
clone size: .; J gene: TRBJ2-5; D gene: .; V gene: TRBV30; CDR3 DNA: TGTGCCTGGCAGGGCCTCGGGTCCAAGACCCAGTACTTC; CDR3 protein: CAWQGLGSKTQYF
clone size: many; J gene: TRBJ1-1; D gene: .; V gene: TRBV11-2; CDR3 DNA: TGTGCCAGCAGCCCGCTACATTACACTGAAGCTTTCTTT; CDR3 protein: CASSPLHYTEAFF
clone size: many; J gene: TRBJ2-2; D gene: TRBD2; V gene: TRBV7-8; CDR3 DNA: TGTGCCAGCACCGGCGGGACTAGCGTTACCAGAGGCACCGGGGAGCTGTTTTTT; CDR3 protein: CASTGGTSVTRGTGELFF
clone size: many; J gene: TRBJ2-5; D gene: .; V gene: TRBV7-8; CDR3 DNA: TGTGCCAGCAGCTTAGGGCGGAACCAAGAGACCCAGTACTTC; CDR3 protein: CASSLGRNQETQYF
clone size: many; J gene: TRBJ1-1; D gene: TRBD1; V gene: TRBV7-3; CDR3 DNA: TGTGCCAGCAGCTTAAATGGACAGGGGGGCACTGAAGCTTTCTTT; CDR3 protein: CASSLNGQGGTEAFF
clone size: .; J gene: TRBJ1-2; D gene: TRBD1; V gene: TRBV10-3; CDR3 DNA: TGTGCCATCAGTGAGTCGGGACAGCGGTACTATGGCTACACCTTC; CDR3 protein: CAISESGQRYYGYTF
clone size: few; J gene: TRBJ2-3; D gene: TRBD1; V gene: TRBV5-1; CDR3 DNA: TGCGCCAGCAGCGAAGGACAGGGGATGGCAGATACGCAGTATTTT; CDR3 protein: CASSEGQGMADTQYF
clone size: many; J gene: TRBJ1-3; D gene: .; V gene: TRBV20-1; CDR3 DNA: TGCAGTGTCCGATTTGGAAACACCATATATTTT; CDR3 protein: CSVRFGNTIYF
clone size: .; J gene: TRBJ2-2; D gene: .; V gene: TRBV10-3; CDR3 DNA: TGTGCCAGCAGTGAATCCGGAACCACCGGGGAGCTGTTTTTT; CDR3 protein: CASSESGTTGELFF
clone size: many; J gene: TRBJ2-5; D gene: .; V gene: TRBV7-7; CDR3 DNA: TGTGCCAGCAGCCCCGGGGGTATCCAAGAGACCCAGTACTTC; CDR3 protein: CASSPGGIQETQYF
clone size: once; J gene: TRBJ1-4; D gene: .; V gene: TRBV2; CDR3 DNA: .; CDR3 protein: CASSRPTGQGKNCFF
clone size: .; J gene: TRBJ2-7; D gene: TRBD2; V gene: TRBV27; CDR3 DNA: TGTGCCAGCAGCGATAGCGGGAGGGCCTACCGCGAGCAGTACTTC; CDR3 protein: CASSDSGRAYREQYF
clone size: many; J gene: TRBJ1-2; D gene: .; V gene: TRBV15; CDR3 DNA: TGTGCCACCAGCAGAACCCGGGACCAGATGGGCTACACCTTC; CDR3 protein: CATSRTRDQMGYTF
clone size: few; J gene: TRBJ2-5; D gene: .; V gene: TRBV7-3; CDR3 DNA: TGTGCCAGCAGCCCTCGGACCAACCAAGAGACCCAGTACTTC; CDR3 protein: CASSPRTNQETQYF
clone size: many; J gene: TRBJ2-7; D gene: .; V gene: TRBV15; CDR3 DNA: TGTGCCACCAGCAGAGATCGGGCCTCCTACGAGCAGTACTTC; CDR3 protein: CATSRDRASYEQYF
clone size: many; J gene: TRBJ2-7; D gene: TRBD1; V gene: TRBV29-1; CDR3 DNA: TGCAGCGTTTGGGACAGGGACGAGCAGTACTTC; CDR3 protein: CSVWDRDEQYF
clone size: many; J gene: TRBJ1-1; D gene: .; V gene: TRBV5-1; CDR3 DNA: TGCGCCAGCAGGATGTCCGGGGGACTCACTGAAGCTTTCTTT; CDR3 protein: CASRMSGGLTEAFF
clone size: many; J gene: TRBJ2-7; D gene: TRBD1; V gene: TRBV5-1; CDR3 DNA: TGCGCCAGCAGCTTGAAGGGGGCAAGCGAGCAGTACTTC; CDR3 protein: CASSLKGASEQYF
clone size: .; J gene: TRBJ1-1; D gene: TRBD1; V gene: TRBV27; CDR3 DNA: TGTGCCAGCAGGAGGACAGGGGGCATCACTGAAGCTTTCTTT; CDR3 protein: CASRRTGGITEAFF
clone size: few; J gene: TRBJ2-7; D gene: TRBD1; V gene: TRBV4-3; CDR3 DNA: TGCGCCAGCAGCCCCTCCCGACAGGGGTCCTACGAGCAGTACTTC; CDR3 protein: CASSPSRQGSYEQYF
clone size: .; J gene: TRBJ2-6; D gene: .; V gene: TRBV2; CDR3 DNA: TGTGCCAGCAGGTCCTACGAGGGAGGAAGTGCCTCTGGGGCCAACGTCCTGACTTTC; CDR3 protein: CASRSYEGGSASGANVLTF
clone size: .; J gene: TRBJ1-2; D gene: TRBD1; V gene: TRBV30; CDR3 DNA: TGTGCCTGGAGTGGGGGAGACAGGGTCTATGGCTACACCTTC; CDR3 protein: CAWSGGDRVYGYTF
clone size: few; J gene: TRBJ1-3; D gene: .; V gene: TRBV9; CDR3 DNA: TGTGCCAGCTTGGACCATGCTGGGACCGGGGACACCATATATTTT; CDR3 protein: CASLDHAGTGDTIYF
clone size: .; J gene: TRBJ2-6; D gene: TRBD1; V gene: TRBV6-2/TRBV6-3; CDR3 DNA: TGTGCCAGCAGTTTAAGGACAGGGGAGCACTCTGGGGCCAACGTCCTGACTTTC; CDR3 protein: CASSLRTGEHSGANVLTF
clone size: .; J gene: TRBJ1-5; D gene: .; V gene: TRBV27; CDR3 DNA: TGTGCCAGCAGTTCCAACAGGGTTCAGCCCCAGCATTTT; CDR3 protein: CASSSNRVQPQHF
clone size: many; J gene: TRBJ2-7; D gene: .; V gene: TRBV7-9; CDR3 DNA: TGTGCCAGCAGTGTCAAGGGGGACTACTCCTACGAGCAGTACTTC; CDR3 protein: CASSVKGDYSYEQYF
clone size: many; J gene: TRBJ2-7; D gene: .; V gene: TRBV20-1; CDR3 DNA: TGCAGTGCCGCGGACAGCAGCTCCTACGAGCAGTACTTC; CDR3 protein: CSAADSSSYEQYF
clone size: .; J gene: TRBJ2-6; D gene: .; V gene: TRBV29-1; CDR3 DNA: TGCAGCGTTGAAGGAGGTGGCGGGGCCAACGTCCTGACTTTC; CDR3 protein: CSVEGGGGANVLTF
clone size: few; J gene: TRBJ2-3; D gene: TRBD2; V gene: TRBV29-1; CDR3 DNA: TGCAGCGTTGAAGGCCATAGCGGGATAACAGATACGCAGTATTTT; CDR3 protein: CSVEGHSGITDTQYF
clone size: many; J gene: TRBJ2-7; D gene: .; V gene: TRBV4-2; CDR3 DNA: TGTGCCAGCAGCCAACCTCAGGGCTACGAGCAGTACTTC; CDR3 protein: CASSQPQGYEQYF
clone size: .; J gene: TRBJ2-5; D gene: TRBD2; V gene: TRBV7-9; CDR3 DNA: TGTGCCAGCAGCTTAGGAGCTGGGACTAGCGGGGGTTGGCGGGGAGAGACCCAGTACTTC; CDR3 protein: CASSLGAGTSGGWRGETQYF
clone size: .; J gene: TRBJ2-3; D gene: .; V gene: TRBV7-2; CDR3 DNA: TGTGCCAGCAGCCTCTCTAGCGACCCAGATACGCAGTATTTT; CDR3 protein: CASSLSSDPDTQYF
clone size: .; J gene: TRBJ2-7; D gene: TRBD1; V gene: TRBV20-1; CDR3 DNA: TGCAGTGCTAGACGCACCGGACAGGGTCGATACGAGCAGTACTTC; CDR3 protein: CSARRTGQGRYEQYF
clone size: many; J gene: TRBJ2-7; D gene: TRBD1; V gene: TRBV4-1; CDR3 DNA: TGCGCCAGCAGCCAGGGACAGGGCACCTCCTACGAGCAGTACTTC; CDR3 protein: CASSQGQGTSYEQYF
clone size: .; J gene: TRBJ1-5; D gene: TRBD1; V gene: TRBV12-3/TRBV12-4; CDR3 DNA: TGTGCCAGCTCGGGGGGGGGACAGTTCAATCAGCCCCAGCATTTT; CDR3 protein: CASSGGGQFNQPQHF
clone size: many; J gene: TRBJ2-7; D gene: TRBD1; V gene: TRBV20-1; CDR3 DNA: TGCAGTGCCCGACACCGGGACAGTGAAAACGAGCAGTACTTC; CDR3 protein: CSARHRDSENEQYF
clone size: .; J gene: TRBJ2-2; D gene: .; V gene: TRBV2; CDR3 DNA: TGTGCCAGCGGTGCCCAGGTCCCCCCCGGGGAGCTGTTTTTT; CDR3 protein: CASGAQVPPGELFF
clone size: .; J gene: TRBJ2-1; D gene: TRBD2; V gene: TRBV10-3; CDR3 DNA: TGTGCCATCAGAACCGGGACTAGTAAAATGGATGAGCAGTTCTTC; CDR3 protein: CAIRTGTSKMDEQFF
clone size: many; J gene: TRBJ1-2; D gene: .; V gene: TRBV6-6; CDR3 DNA: TGTGCCAGCAGTAACCTACAGGGTGACTATGGCTACACCTTC; CDR3 protein: CASSNLQGDYGYTF
clone size: many; J gene: TRBJ2-5; D gene: TRBD2; V gene: TRBV7-2; CDR3 DNA: TGTGCCAGCACCAGACCCGGGGGGTCAGAGACCCAGTACTTC; CDR3 protein: CASTRPGGSETQYF
clone size: .; J gene: TRBJ2-2; D gene: .; V gene: TRBV7-7; CDR3 DNA: TGTGCCAGCCAAAGTTATTCGGCCCTGCCGACCGGGGAGCTGTTTTTT; CDR3 protein: CASQSYSALPTGELFF
clone size: .; J gene: TRBJ1-1; D gene: .; V gene: TRBV10-3; CDR3 DNA: TGTGCCATCAGTGAGTCTCAGGGACCGAACACTGAAGCTTTCTTT; CDR3 protein: CAISESQGPNTEAFF
clone size: .; J gene: TRBJ2-7; D gene: .; V gene: TRBV7-2; CDR3 DNA: TGTGCCAGCAGCACTACAGGGAACCTCCTCGGCGAGCAGTACTTC; CDR3 protein: CASSTTGNLLGEQYF
clone size: .; J gene: TRBJ2-7; D gene: .; V gene: TRBV25-1; CDR3 DNA: TGTGCCAGCAGTTTAACCAAACCCATTACTCGCGAGCAGTACTTC; CDR3 protein: CASSLTKPITREQYF
clone size: .; J gene: TRBJ1-5; D gene: TRBD1; V gene: TRBV10-3; CDR3 DNA: TGTGCCACATTGAAGGGGGCCCAAGAGACCCAGCATTTT; CDR3 protein: CATLKGAQETQHF
clone size: many; J gene: TRBJ1-5; D gene: .; V gene: TRBV2; CDR3 DNA: TGTGCCAGCAGTGAAGCTGAGGGCGAGGATCAGCCCCAGCATTTT; CDR3 protein: CASSEAEGEDQPQHF
clone size: many; J gene: TRBJ1-5; D gene: TRBD1; V gene: TRBV19; CDR3 DNA: TGTGCCAGTAGAGCCAGGGGGAGGAATCAGCCCCAGCATTTT; CDR3 protein: CASRARGRNQPQHF
clone size: many; J gene: TRBJ1-5; D gene: .; V gene: TRBV5-8; CDR3 DNA: TGTGCCAGCAGCTTGTTTCAGCCCCAGCATTTT; CDR3 protein: CASSLFQPQHF
clone size: .; J gene: TRBJ2-7; D gene: TRBD2; V gene: TRBV7-9; CDR3 DNA: TGCGCCAGCAGCCTTATAGCGGGAGACACTCACTTCTACGAGCAGTACTTC; CDR3 protein: CASSLIAGDTHFYEQYF